The entry below describes one T cell receptor beta chain. Study processing details: Amplification of reference gene primers was used by the study to estimate nucleated cell counts. The table came from immunoSEQ multiplex PCR; TCRdb's copy has only in-frame clones and leaves some out. V and J calls and clone size come straight from that table; D and trimming were deduced from the DNA. The sample lists roughly 260,000 clones; 88% were seen once. The V and J ends lost 2 bases and 5 bases, in that order; junction bases with no gene match: 7. Germline lookup yields CDR1 SEHNR and CDR2 FQNEAQ (reference sequence). This CDR3 has 15 amino acids. The sample belongs to a study of blood T cell repertoires in COVID-19. Study context: Sites across the United States, Italy and Spain contributed samples from acute and convalescent COVID-19. T cells, B-cell-depleted T cells, or PBMCs provided the cDNA or gDNA that served as material.

The J gene is TRBJ2-3, the V gene TRBV7-9; 7 bases line up with TRBD2. The sample taken for sequencing was peripheral blood. The clonotype comes from a man aged 55-75 years who had recovered from COVID-19. This CDR3 is CASSLYLAVQDTQYF. CDR3 nucleotide sequence: TGTGCCAGCAGCTTATACCTAGCGGTTCAAGATACGCAGTATTTT.